Below are 19 T cell receptor beta chains sequenced from a single sample in a study of blood T cell repertoires in COVID-19. Assay: immunoSEQ multiplex PCR; the TCRdb copy retains only in-frame clones and omits some. The sample carries 130,000 to 150,000 clones, 75% to 85% recorded once. Material for sequencing was peripheral blood. Receptors were obtained from a man between 65 and 85 years old who had recovered from COVID-19.

This clone was seen a single time. The rearrangement uses TRBV6-5 and TRBJ2-1, with D possibly TRBD2 on 5 matching bases. Germline lookup yields CDR1 MNHEY and CDR2 SVGAGI. There are 13 residues in the CDR3. Deletions cut 5 bases from V and 5 bases from J, with 10 bases between. CDR3 residues: CASSRGKDNEQFF. Here the CDR3 DNA reads TGTGCCAGCAGTAGAGGGAAAGACAATGAGCAGTTCTTC.

In this sample, this clone turned up a few times. The chain joins TRBV7-3 to TRBJ2-2; TRBD1 is a possible D gene (5 bases). Germline V gene lookup returns CDR1 SGHTA and CDR2 FQGTGA. The CDR3 contains 14 residues. With 3 bases removed from V and 5 bases from J, the gap between germline ends came to 10 bases. In DNA, the CDR3 is TGTGCCAGCAGCTTGGTCAGGGATACCGGGGAGCTGTTTTTT. The encoded protein is CASSLVRDTGELFF.

Details on this clone: Other DNA sequences in the same sample also yield this CDR3. This rearrangement joins TRBV2 to TRBJ2-7; possible D gene TRBD2, 6 bases. The CDR3 has 12 residues. Germline CDR1 SNHLY, CDR2 FYNNEI. V gave up 3 bases and J gave up 3 bases, with 6 bases separating them. DNA of the CDR3: TGTGCCAGCAGTGAGGGAGGCTACGAGCAGTACTTC. It encodes CASSEGGYEQYF.

The chain couples TRBV11-3 to TRBJ2-1, with TRBD1 matching 8 bases. The CDR3 loop spans 16 amino acids. CDR1 is SGHNT and CDR2 is YENEEA in the germline V gene. Trimming at V came to 1 base and at J to 11 bases, leaving 13 bases not matched to a gene. The CDR3 DNA reads as TGTGCCAGCAGCTTAGGACAGGGGACCCAACCAGAACAGCAGTTCTTC. It translates to CASSLGQGTQPEQQFF.

This chain uses TRBV5-1 with TRBJ2-1; D gene uncertain. V was pared by 0 bases and J by 9 bases, with 10 bases between. The CDR3 has 13 residues. CDR1 is SGHRS and CDR2 is YFSETQ in the germline V gene. The CDR3 here is CASSLALEREQFF. As DNA, the CDR3 is TGCGCCAGCAGCTTGGCCCTAGAACGTGAGCAGTTCTTC.

The chain uses TRBV3-1 (or the pseudogene TRBV3-2) and TRBJ2-1; TRBD2 aligns across 7 bases. This CDR3 spans 16 amino acids. The ends lost 0 bases at V and 5 bases at J; junction bases unmatched: 7. CDR1 is LGHDT, CDR2 YNNKEL, per germline (reference sequence). Here the CDR3 DNA reads TGTGCCAGCAGCCAAGATGGCGGGAGTTTGCACAATGAGCAGTTCTTC. Protein product: CASSQDGGSLHNEQFF.

The V gene is TRBV23-1, the J gene TRBJ2-4, with TRBD1 as a possible D gene (5 bases). TRBV23-1 is labeled an ORF, and its function is uncertain. V shed 6 bases and J shed 0 bases, with 21 bases lying between them. The CDR3 is 18 amino acids. The CDR3, as DNA: TGCGCCAGCAGCTTCGGTGGGGCACAGTGGATAGCCAAAAACATTCAGTACTTC. Its protein is CASSFGGAQWIAKNIQYF.

This rearrangement joins TRBV24-1 to TRBJ2-2; 8 bases align to TRBD1. Germline assignment: CDR1 KGHDR and CDR2 SFDVKD. Trimming at V came to 5 bases and at J to 1 base, leaving 5 bases not matched to a gene. The CDR3 loop spans 16 amino acids. The CDR3 loop is CATSGAGQGNTGELFF. The DNA of the CDR3 is TGTGCCACCAGTGGTGCAGGACAGGGGAACACCGGGGAGCTGTTTTTT.

The rearrangement links TRBV5-8 to TRBJ2-3; no clear D gene. The CDR3 spans 16 residues. V gave up 1 base and J gave up 0 bases, with 12 bases separating them. The germline CDR1 and CDR2 sequences are SGHTS and YDEGEE. CDR3 residues: CASSLLLRSSTDTQYF. The DNA of the CDR3 is TGTGCCAGCAGCTTGTTATTACGGTCTAGCACAGATACGCAGTATTTT.

The genes are TRBV19 and TRBJ1-5; TRBD1 aligns across 8 bases. This CDR3 contains 15 residues. The germline gives CDR1 LNHDA, CDR2 SQIVND (reference sequence). The V and J ends lost 7 bases and 6 bases, in that order; junction bases with no gene match: 11. Here the CDR3 reads CASTIGQGASQPQHF. The CDR3 nucleotides are TGTGCCAGTACGATTGGACAGGGAGCGAGTCAGCCCCAGCATTTT.

The rearrangement uses TRBV5-6 and TRBJ2-5, with D maybe TRBD2 (6 bases). Trimming removed 1 base from V and 4 bases from J, with 14 bases in between. The germline gives CDR1 SGHDT, CDR2 YYEEEE. This CDR3 is built from 15 residues. The CDR3: CASSLRRLGGETQYF. CDR3 DNA sequence: TGTGCCAGCAGCTTGCGCCGACTAGGCGGAGAGACCCAGTACTTC.

The chain joins TRBV11-3 to TRBJ2-1; 7 nucleotides match TRBD1. J gave up 4 bases and V 1 base, and 16 bases lay outside the gene matches. The germline CDR1 and CDR2 sequences are SGHNT and YENEEA. CDR3 length: 19 amino acids. CDR3 DNA: TGTGCCAGCAGCTTAGGGGAGACAGGGTTCGCCCCTCAATACAATGAGCAGTTCTTC. This encodes CASSLGETGFAPQYNEQFF.

V and J are TRBV3-1 (or the pseudogene TRBV3-2) and TRBJ2-3; a possible D gene is TRBD2 (6 bases). V gave up 5 bases and J gave up 8 bases, with 17 bases separating them. The germline CDR1 and CDR2 sequences are LGHDT and YNNKEL (reference sequence). The CDR3 is 14 residues long. The CDR3 DNA is TGTGCCAGCAGCTATGGACCTGGGGGAGGTACGCAGTATTTT. Translating gives CASSYGPGGGTQYF.

The table lists this clone with a few counts. This rearrangement joins TRBV11-2 to TRBJ2-7; 10 positions match TRBD1. The length of the CDR3 is 14 residues. Germline CDR1 and CDR2: SGHAT and FQNNGV. J lost 5 bases, V lost 5 bases, and 6 bases had no gene match. The CDR3 DNA sequence: TGTGCCAGCAGCCAGGGACAGGGGCTGCACGAGCAGTACTTC. The encoded protein is CASSQGQGLHEQYF.

The rearrangement links TRBV6-1 to TRBJ2-7, with 12 bases identical to TRBD1. Germline CDR1 MNHNS, CDR2 SASEGT. The trim removed 3 bases at V and 3 bases at J, leaving 9 bases unmatched. CDR3 size: 17 residues. In DNA, the CDR3 is TGTGCCAGCAGTGAGCAGATGGGACAGGGGGCCCTCTACGAGCAGTACTTC. Translated, it gives CASSEQMGQGALYEQYF.

This chain links TRBV7-9 with TRBJ2-1; 11 nucleotides match TRBD1. Germline CDR1 is SEHNR and CDR2 is FQNEAQ (reference sequence). Trimming removed 6 bases from V and 6 bases from J; junction bases left unmatched: 10. The CDR3 has 16 residues. CDR3: CASRTDRDRGFNEQFF. For the CDR3, the DNA is TGTGCCAGCAGAACAGATCGGGACAGGGGGTTCAATGAGCAGTTCTTC.

This clone was seen a few times. The V gene is TRBV5-1, the J gene TRBJ1-3, with D perhaps TRBD1 (5 bases). The V end lost 0 bases, the J end lost 1 base, and 5 bases lay between the germline ends. This CDR3 comprises 14 residues. Germline CDR1 reads SGHRS; CDR2 reads YFSETQ. CDR3 in DNA: TGCGCCAGCAGCTTGGGACAGTCTGGAAACACCATATATTTT. The encoded protein is CASSLGQSGNTIYF. The full variable domain, in which reference TRBV5-1 and TRBJ1-3 provide the parts outside the CDR3, is KAGVTQTPRYLIKTRGQQVTLSCSPISGHRSVSWYQQTPGQGLQFLFEYFSETQRNKGNFPGRFSGRQFSNSRSEMNVSTLELGDSALYLCASSLGQSGNTIYFGEGSWLTVV.

V usage is TRBV6-2 or TRBV6-3 and J usage is TRBJ1-5; 7 nucleotides align to TRBD1. Germline V gene sequence: CDR1 MNHEY, CDR2 SVGEGT. Trimming took 5 bases from V and 7 from J; bases not matched to a gene: 8. The CDR3 has 14 amino acids. Written as DNA, the CDR3 is TGTGCCAGCAGTAGCACAGGGGATGAGCAGCCCCAGCATTTT. Its translation is CASSSTGDEQPQHF.

This clone was picked up one time. The V call is TRBV11-1, the J call TRBJ2-7; D may be TRBD1 (6 bases). CDR1 is SGHAT and CDR2 is FQDESV in the germline V gene (reference sequence). The V gene lost 9 bases and the J gene lost 0 bases, with 12 bases spanning the gap. This CDR3 spans 13 amino acids. The CDR3 DNA reads TGTGCCAGTACCGACAGGAGCTCCTACGAGCAGTACTTC. The encoded protein is CASTDRSSYEQYF.